A single sample is the source of the 2 T cell receptor beta chains below, sequenced in a study of CD4 and CD8 cells across lung adenocarcinoma regions. TCRdb independently ran MiXCR on the PCR reads; one entry per CDR3 protein. The sample lists about 3,000 distinct CDR3 sequences, roughly 69% seen once, with roughly 15% in the top ten. The specimen sequenced was CD4+ T cells from the margin of a lung tumor. The receptors stem from a male donor with lung adenocarcinoma. The CD4 and CD8 labels of this study may be unreliable.

This sequence joins TRBV6-1 and TRBJ2-7, with TRBD1 matching over 9 bases. Germline assignment: CDR1 MNHNS and CDR2 SASEGT. The CDR3 contains 13 residues. Trimming took 6 bases from V and 7 from J; bases not matched to a gene: 7. The CDR3 nucleotides read TGTGCCAGCAGACGCGGACAGGGGAGGGAGCAGTACTTC. Its translation: CASRRGQGREQYF.

Turning to this clonotype: The junction departs from germline at one end; a sequencing error may be responsible. The rearrangement joins TRBV7-3 to TRBJ1-6, with a possible D match to TRBD1 (5 bases). The CDR3 is 13 residues long. Looked up from germline, CDR1 is SGHTA and CDR2 is FQGTGA. Here the CDR3 reads CASSLSRDYEQYF. The CDR3 DNA is TGTGCCAGCAGCTTAAGTCGGGACTACGAGCAGTACTTT.